Described below is a single T cell receptor (beta chain) sequence and its context. Its cognate antigen is unknown. The data are from a study of T cell responses to AZD1222 COVID-19 vaccine. The study, taken as a whole, reports: CD4 TCRs associated with vaccination spanned spike, dominating at 160-218 and 743-854.

Using immunoSEQ multiplex PCR, the repertoire was profiled, and TCRdb retains in-frame clones only, with some absent. The sample includes 90,000 or so clones, over 75% of them seen just once. The receptor was isolated from an adult in good health. The sample was peripheral blood, taken on day 0 of AZD1222 vaccination.

The CDR3 sequence: CASSPRAGNTGELFF. Here the CDR3 DNA reads TGCGCCAGCAGCCCTAGGGCAGGGAACACCGGGGAGCTGTTTTTT. The rearrangement joins TRBV4-3 to TRBJ2-2, with D unresolved. The CDR3 contains 15 residues. With 4 bases removed from V and 1 base from J, the gap between germline ends came to 10 bases. The germline V gene has CDR1 LGHNA and CDR2 YSLEER.